One TCR beta chain is described in this entry. The junction had 10 bases not matched to a gene; V was cut back by 6 bases and J by 10 bases. The CDR3 contains 14 residues. CDR1 and CDR2 from the germline V gene are LNHDA and SQIVND (reference sequence). The record originates from a study of PD-L1 blockade in urothelial cancer. Study as a whole: Blood drawn 3 weeks (second dose) and 6 weeks after treatment start was analyzed.

The investigators introduced synthetic TCR analog templates into each PCR as spikes. Here immunoSEQ multiplex PCR was the method, and the copy in TCRdb shows in-frame clones only, minus some. Of 56,000 or so clones listed, around 83% are singletons. The source material was PBMCs, sampled around atezolizumab (anti-PD-L1) treatment. The chain is built from TRBV19 and TRBJ2-2; 8 nucleotides agree with TRBD1. The clonotype was recovered from a man aged 45-60 years with urothelial cancer. CDR3 region: CASRTQGALAELFF. CDR3 sequence (DNA): TGTGCCAGTAGGACTCAGGGGGCTTTGGCGGAGCTGTTTTTT. Full variable domain (missing parts from reference TRBV19 and TRBJ2-2): DGGITQSPKYLFRKEGQNVTLSCEQNLNHDAMYWYRQDPGQGLRLIYYSQIVNDFQKGDIAEGYSVSREKKESFPLTVTSAQKNPTAFYLCASRTQGALAELFFGEGSRLTVL.